This T cell receptor (beta chain) comes out of a study of cytomegalovirus exposure and HLA in healthy donors. The primer mix had 60 Vbeta and 13 Jbeta primers. Libraries were prepared by immunoSEQ multiplex PCR; TCRdb keeps only in-frame clonotypes and omits some of them. The profile shows approximately 120,000 clones, more than 65% of them singletons. Nominally healthy donors were sampled, though unrecorded immune exposures were likely. From germline, CDR1 is KGHSH and CDR2 LQKENI. The CDR3 sequence is 14 residues long. V lost 6 bases to trimming and J lost 2 bases, with 11 bases between them. This clone was detected only a few times. Its matching antigen is unknown. Study-wide findings and caveats: High sensitivity and specificity were reportedly achieved when the classifier diagnosed cytomegalovirus status.

The specimen sequenced was PBMCs. The chain recombines TRBV18 with TRBJ2-1; the D gene is possibly TRBD1 (5 bases). This receptor was obtained from a man aged 35 to 55 in good health and CMV-seropositive. The CDR3 loop is CASSSRETYNEQFF. CDR3 DNA sequence: TGTGCCAGCTCTAGCAGGGAAACCTACAATGAGCAGTTCTTC.